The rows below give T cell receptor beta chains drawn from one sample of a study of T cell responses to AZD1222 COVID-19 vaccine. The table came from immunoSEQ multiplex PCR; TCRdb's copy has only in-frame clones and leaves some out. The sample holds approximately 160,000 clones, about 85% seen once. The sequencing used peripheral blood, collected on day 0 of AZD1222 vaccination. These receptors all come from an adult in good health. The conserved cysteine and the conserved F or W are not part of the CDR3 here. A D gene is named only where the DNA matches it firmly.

cdr3_aa: ASSASDSDNEQF
cdr3_length: 12
j_call: TRBJ2-1
d_call: NA
v_call: TRBV28

cdr3_aa: ASSLSREGGEQY
cdr3_length: 12
j_call: TRBJ2-7
d_call: TRBD2
v_call: TRBV28

cdr3_aa: SVDRGNTEAL
cdr3_length: 10
j_call: TRBJ1-1
d_call: NA
v_call: TRBV29-1

cdr3_aa: ASSYSYNEQF
cdr3_length: 10
j_call: TRBJ2-1
d_call: NA
v_call: TRBV6-2/TRBV6-3

cdr3_aa: ASSLGGTGEVYEQY
cdr3_length: 14
j_call: TRBJ2-7
d_call: TRBD1
v_call: TRBV7-3

cdr3_aa: ASSGLLGTSGDEQY
cdr3_length: 14
j_call: TRBJ2-7
d_call: TRBD2
v_call: TRBV6-1

cdr3_aa: ASSPLATDTGELF
cdr3_length: 13
j_call: TRBJ2-2
d_call: NA
v_call: TRBV5-1

cdr3_aa: ASSPGLAEETQY
cdr3_length: 12
j_call: TRBJ2-5
d_call: TRBD2
v_call: TRBV7-2

cdr3_aa: SVVFADTQY
cdr3_length: 9
j_call: TRBJ2-3
d_call: NA
v_call: TRBV29-1

cdr3_aa: ASTRVTEAF
cdr3_length: 9
j_call: TRBJ1-1
d_call: NA
v_call: TRBV2

cdr3_aa: ASSLVVGGLNTEAF
cdr3_length: 14
j_call: TRBJ1-1
d_call: NA
v_call: TRBV7-6

cdr3_aa: ASSRGTTNEQF
cdr3_length: 11
j_call: TRBJ2-1
d_call: NA
v_call: TRBV7-3

cdr3_aa: ASSLTGGAAGYT
cdr3_length: 12
j_call: TRBJ1-2
d_call: TRBD1
v_call: TRBV27

cdr3_aa: ASSLQGATYGYT
cdr3_length: 12
j_call: TRBJ1-2
d_call: TRBD1
v_call: TRBV19

cdr3_aa: ASSPRGREKLF
cdr3_length: 11
j_call: TRBJ1-4
d_call: NA
v_call: TRBV18

cdr3_aa: ASSAAIGRYSNQPQH
cdr3_length: 15
j_call: TRBJ1-5
d_call: NA
v_call: TRBV19

cdr3_aa: ASSLAGTAGYT
cdr3_length: 11
j_call: TRBJ1-2
d_call: NA
v_call: TRBV5-1

cdr3_aa: AWVTGGSGNTIY
cdr3_length: 12
j_call: TRBJ1-3
d_call: NA
v_call: TRBV30

cdr3_aa: ASSQDKEVGQANYGYT
cdr3_length: 16
j_call: TRBJ1-2
d_call: NA
v_call: TRBV4-1

cdr3_aa: ASSLSIQQY
cdr3_length: 9
j_call: TRBJ2-7
d_call: NA
v_call: TRBV28

cdr3_aa: ASSLVGGNTDTQY
cdr3_length: 13
j_call: TRBJ2-3
d_call: NA
v_call: TRBV11-2

cdr3_aa: AWSAFAGNEQF
cdr3_length: 11
j_call: TRBJ2-1
d_call: NA
v_call: TRBV30

cdr3_aa: ASRWAGDSNQPQH
cdr3_length: 13
j_call: TRBJ1-5
d_call: NA
v_call: TRBV27

cdr3_aa: SVPRQETQY
cdr3_length: 9
j_call: TRBJ2-5
d_call: NA
v_call: TRBV29-1

cdr3_aa: ASSPTNAPGELF
cdr3_length: 12
j_call: TRBJ2-2
d_call: NA
v_call: TRBV18

cdr3_aa: ASSLATEYSNQPQH
cdr3_length: 14
j_call: TRBJ1-5
d_call: NA
v_call: TRBV5-6

cdr3_aa: ASSPWGLSSNTGELF
cdr3_length: 15
j_call: TRBJ2-2
d_call: NA
v_call: TRBV27

cdr3_aa: ASSGFMEGEGGYNEQF
cdr3_length: 16
j_call: TRBJ2-1
d_call: TRBD2
v_call: TRBV11-2

cdr3_aa: ASSPGAGYEQY
cdr3_length: 11
j_call: TRBJ2-7
d_call: NA
v_call: TRBV5-1

cdr3_aa: SVEDLAENTEAF
cdr3_length: 12
j_call: TRBJ1-1
d_call: NA
v_call: TRBV29-1

cdr3_aa: ARRAGQRYSNQPQH
cdr3_length: 14
j_call: TRBJ1-5
d_call: TRBD1
v_call: TRBV5-3

cdr3_aa: ASSPRTSGSYEQY
cdr3_length: 13
j_call: TRBJ2-7
d_call: NA
v_call: TRBV5-6

cdr3_aa: ASSFGQETQY
cdr3_length: 10
j_call: TRBJ2-5
d_call: NA
v_call: TRBV5-1

cdr3_aa: ASRSLGTSIGTEAF
cdr3_length: 14
j_call: TRBJ1-1
d_call: NA
v_call: TRBV7-2

cdr3_aa: ASSDRGPTFLLTEAF
cdr3_length: 15
j_call: TRBJ1-1
d_call: TRBD1
v_call: TRBV28

cdr3_aa: ASSLVYDRGHEQY
cdr3_length: 13
j_call: TRBJ2-7
d_call: TRBD1
v_call: TRBV5-1

cdr3_aa: ASRNTDRGGEAF
cdr3_length: 12
j_call: TRBJ1-1
d_call: TRBD1
v_call: TRBV6-4

cdr3_aa: ASSPGHPNTEAF
cdr3_length: 12
j_call: TRBJ1-1
d_call: NA
v_call: TRBV4-2

cdr3_aa: ASRTLQGTWANVLT
cdr3_length: 14
j_call: TRBJ2-6
d_call: NA
v_call: TRBV2

cdr3_aa: ASSVQASSYNSPLH
cdr3_length: 14
j_call: TRBJ1-6
d_call: NA
v_call: TRBV6-1

cdr3_aa: ASSPFEGNRPQH
cdr3_length: 12
j_call: TRBJ1-5
d_call: NA
v_call: TRBV18

cdr3_aa: ASSPQGHGRGTQY
cdr3_length: 13
j_call: TRBJ2-3
d_call: NA
v_call: TRBV7-3

cdr3_aa: ASSLGTGPEKLF
cdr3_length: 12
j_call: TRBJ1-4
d_call: TRBD1
v_call: TRBV5-1

cdr3_aa: ASSIGYEQY
cdr3_length: 9
j_call: TRBJ2-7
d_call: NA
v_call: TRBV19

cdr3_aa: ASSLRQGPNTEAF
cdr3_length: 13
j_call: TRBJ1-1
d_call: NA
v_call: TRBV27

cdr3_aa: ASSPRAGNTEAF
cdr3_length: 12
j_call: TRBJ1-1
d_call: NA
v_call: TRBV6-5

cdr3_aa: ASSSQGAPGETQY
cdr3_length: 13
j_call: TRBJ2-5
d_call: TRBD1
v_call: TRBV2